The clone carrying this T cell receptor (beta chain) occurred a few times. The antigen is unknown. CDR3 length: 14 amino acids. Between the trimmed V and J ends, which lost 0 bases and 6 bases, there was a span of 11 bases. The germline V gene encodes CDR1 SGHRS and CDR2 YFSETQ. TCRdb analysed the 5' RACE reads with MiXCR anew, one entry per CDR3 protein. The repertoire includes some 410,000 distinct CDR3 sequences, 20% to 30% of them detected once, and over 10% sits in the top ten. The sample comes from a study of T-cell memory formation after mild COVID-19. Study findings and constraints: Some responding clones appeared in pre-infection memory, suggesting cross-reactive memory joined.

The material sequenced was PBMCs or a T cell subset sorted from them (not recorded which). J is TRBJ2-3 and V is TRBV5-1; D gene unclear. The sequence was collected from an adult woman who had mild COVID-19 (a few samples of this study predate the infection). Cell type and time point are not known. CDR3 sequence: CASSLERIEDTQYF. The DNA of the CDR3 is TGCGCCAGCAGCTTGGAACGGATTGAGGATACGCAGTATTTT.